This TCR beta chain stems from a study of cytomegalovirus exposure and HLA in healthy donors. Vbeta (60) and Jbeta (13) primers were used in the PCR. Assay: immunoSEQ multiplex PCR; the TCRdb copy retains only in-frame clones and omits some. The sample has 110,000 to 150,000 clones; about 75% are singletons. Turning to this clone: Its target is not known.

Notes on the study in general: A later look showed TCR association rates differing by HLA locus, highest for DRB1 and lowest for HLA-C.

Sequencing input: PBMCs. This sequence originates from a woman aged 25 to 39 in good health and CMV-seronegative.

The CDR3, as DNA: TGTGCCAGCAGTGAAGCCGTCAGGCTACAAGAGACCCAGTACTTC. Amino acid sequence: CASSEAVRLQETQYF. V usage is TRBV6-1 and J usage is TRBJ2-5; D gene unclear. This CDR3 has 15 amino acids. The germline V and J ends were trimmed by 0 bases and 2 bases, with 10 bases remaining between them. Germline values: CDR1 MNHNS, CDR2 SASEGT.